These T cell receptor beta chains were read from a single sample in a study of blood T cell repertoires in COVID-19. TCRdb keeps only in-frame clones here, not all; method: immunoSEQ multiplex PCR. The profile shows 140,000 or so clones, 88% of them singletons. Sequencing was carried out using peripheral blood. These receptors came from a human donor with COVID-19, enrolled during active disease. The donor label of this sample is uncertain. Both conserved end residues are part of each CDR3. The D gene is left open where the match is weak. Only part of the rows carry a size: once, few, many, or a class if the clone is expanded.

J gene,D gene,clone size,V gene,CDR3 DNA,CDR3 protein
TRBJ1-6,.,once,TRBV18,TGTGCCAGCTCACCGGCGGAGAACTATAATTCACCCCTCCACTTT,CASSPAENYNSPLHF
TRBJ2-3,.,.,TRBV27,TGTGCCAGCGGGCATGGGGGAGGCCACACAGATACGCAGTATTTT,CASGHGGGHTDTQYF
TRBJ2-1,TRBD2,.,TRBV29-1,TGCAGCACCCTAAGCGGGGGGACTTTCGATGAGCAGTTCTTC,CSTLSGGTFDEQFF
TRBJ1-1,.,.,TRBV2,TGTGCCAGTTCGACGGACTTGAACACTGAAGCTTTCTTT,CASSTDLNTEAFF
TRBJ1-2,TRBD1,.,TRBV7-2,TGTGCCAGCAGCTGGGACAGGGAGGGCTACACCTTC,CASSWDREGYTF
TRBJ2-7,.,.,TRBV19,TGTGCCAGTAGTAAGCCGGGACAATCCTACGAGCAGTACTTC,CASSKPGQSYEQYF
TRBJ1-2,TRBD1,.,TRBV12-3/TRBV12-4,TGTGCCACCTCCCAGGGGGACTATGGCTACACCTTC,CATSQGDYGYTF
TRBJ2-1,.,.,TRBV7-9,TGTGCCAGCAGCTTAAGACAATACAATGAGCAGTTCTTC,CASSLRQYNEQFF
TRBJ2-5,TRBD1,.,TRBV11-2,TGTGCCAGCAGTGCGTCAGAGAGGGGGCTTACCCAGTACTTC,CASSASERGLTQYF
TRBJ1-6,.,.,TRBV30,TGTGCCTGGGGAAGGGGCTCCTATAATTCACCCCTCCACTTT,CAWGRGSYNSPLHF
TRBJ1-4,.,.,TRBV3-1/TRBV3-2,TGTGCCAGCAGCCAAGATACTCCTCGGGGGGGGACTAATGAAAAACTGTTTTTT,CASSQDTPRGGTNEKLFF
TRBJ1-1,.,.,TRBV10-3,TGTGCCATCAGTGAGTCGTGGCAGGGGATGAACACTGAAGCTTTCTTT,CAISESWQGMNTEAFF
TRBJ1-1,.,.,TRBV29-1,TGCAGCGTGTTAAGACAGCGGGACACTGAAGCTTTCTTT,CSVLRQRDTEAFF
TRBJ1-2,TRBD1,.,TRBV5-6,TGTGCCAGCAGCTTGCGGGACAGGCGAGGCTACACCTTC,CASSLRDRRGYTF
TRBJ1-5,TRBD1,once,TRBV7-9,TGTGCCAGCAGCTTAGCAGGGACAGGACAGCCCCAGCATTTT,CASSLAGTGQPQHF
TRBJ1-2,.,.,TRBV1,TGCACCAGCAGCCAAGATCAGGGGTATGGCTACACCTTC,CTSSQDQGYGYTF
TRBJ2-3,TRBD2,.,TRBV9,TGTGCCAGCCCCTCAGGACTAGCGGGACCGGGCACAGATACGCAGTATTTT,CASPSGLAGPGTDTQYF